The present T cell receptor (beta chain) was sequenced within a study of blood T cell repertoires in COVID-19. Study-wide background: There were acute and convalescent COVID-19 samples, and they came from the United States, Italy and Spain. T cells, B-cell-depleted T cells, or PBMCs provided the cDNA or gDNA that served as material.

Per germline, CDR1 MNHEY and CDR2 SVGAGI. V gave up 6 bases and J gave up 5 bases, with 10 bases separating them. The CDR3 covers 12 residues. In the original analysis: Reference gene primer amplification yielded estimated nucleated cell counts. The method was immunoSEQ multiplex PCR; TCRdb's version includes in-frame clones alone and lacks a portion of them. D and trimming come from the DNA, and the V and J calls and clone size come from that table. The repertoire has 100,000 to 150,000 clones, around four fifths of them found once; the top ten carry over 9.5%. Sample: peripheral blood. The rearrangement links TRBV6-5 to TRBJ2-5; TRBD2 might be the D (5 bases). The sequence came from a man in his sixties with acute or convalescent COVID-19. The CDR3 nucleotides are TGTGCCAGCAGCAACACGGGGGAGACCCAGTACTTC. It is translated as CASSNTGETQYF.